The T cell receptor beta chain described here comes from a study of blood T cell repertoires in COVID-19 (dated by TCRdb to about 2020). At the level of the whole study: Samples from collaborators originated in the United States, Italy and Spain and spanned both the acute and convalescent phases of COVID-19. The repertoires were made available in a free public database intended to serve as a resource for research on the immune response to SARS-CoV-2. The dataset comprised deeply sampled blood TCRbeta repertoires from subjects exposed to, actively infected with, or recovered from COVID-19. The material from the prospective study consisted of cDNA or gDNA derived from T cells, B-cell-depleted T cells, or PBMCs. Samples came from the ongoing ImmuneRACE study (first 160 participants) plus 1,254 subjects from 6 global collaborators. HLA class I and class II types, where available, came from metadata supplied by the sample provider rather than from assay-based typing. Nearly every sample came with metadata listing a de-identified subject ID, COVID-19 status, age in years and sex. Overall study results and their limits: How much clinical and demographic metadata was included differed by source and by participant, and the metadata was provided uncurated.

From a lookup of the germline V gene, CDR1 and CDR2 are SGHRS and YFSETQ. V loses 2 bases, J loses 2 bases, and the germline ends lie 8 bases apart. The CDR3 numbers 15 residues from cysteine through phenylalanine. Only the CDR3 DNA is retained, 45 bases long and in frame from the first base. Collaborating institutions collected whole blood in K2EDTA tubes following their own protocols. For TCRbeta analysis, collaborators shipped samples in one of three forms: frozen whole blood, isolated PBMCs, or DNA extracted from either of those sample types. TCRbeta CDR3 regions were amplified from genomic DNA using the immunoSEQ Assay, a bias-controlled multiplex PCR. Per the authors' processing: Within the assay, amplification of reference gene primers was used to estimate how many nucleated cells each sample contained. To quantify the absolute abundance of each unique TCRbeta CDR3 rearrangement, sequence reads were collapsed and filtered. For each sample, productive Simpson clonality was calculated as the square root of Simpson's diversity index across productive rearrangements. Entries here come from immuneACCESS through TCRdb and include only in-frame sequences with V and J called. Some clones fail to appear in such tables; in the studies checked, an unresolved V gene covers under half of the shortfall, and the cause of the remainder is unknown. That table furnishes V, J and clone size, whereas the DNA furnished D and trimming. In this sample the table shows about 160,000 clones, around 80% of which occur a single time. Clones ranked in the top ten supply about 15% of the sample.

A word on this clone: Its antigen is currently not known. No much larger clone exists at a distance of one base, and base qualities are not known.

The TCR originated in a human donor with acute or convalescent COVID-19. The donor label of this sample is uncertain. The chain employs TRBV5-1 and TRBJ2-6, with TRBD1 tentatively as D gene (5 bases match). The material sequenced was peripheral blood. The DNA sequence follows: TGCGCCAGCAGCTTTTTAGGGGCTGGGGCCAACGTCCTGACTTTC. The resulting protein is CASSFLGAGANVLTF.